This TCR beta chain comes out of a study of T cells in Graves' hyperthyroidism and ophthalmopathy. General study results and limits: Ophthalmopathy onset followed model prediction by a median around 6.9 months. By a 13 V-J model, ophthalmopathy was set apart from stable hyperthyroidism.

In its sample, this clonotype was seen many times. Its antigen is unidentified. RNA transcripts gave rise to amplified TCR beta CDR3 regions. The HTBI set primed first-round TCR CDR3 RT-PCR. Using its own MiXCR run on the multiplex PCR reads, TCRdb lists one record per CDR3 protein. The profile shows 500,000 to 700,000 distinct CDR3 sequences, approximately 15% of them singletons. Germline V gene data show CDR1 as DFQATT and CDR2 as SNEGSKA (reference sequence). The CDR3 is 12 residues long. The V gene lost 1 base and the J gene lost 8 bases, with 11 bases spanning the gap. Diagnosis of hyperthyroidism was new in patients aged 18 to 65, and its duration was under 2 months.

The receptor was derived from a young woman with Graves' hyperthyroidism. This chain joins TRBV20-1 and TRBJ1-2, with a tentative D call TRBD1 (5 bases). Specimen: blood. The CDR3 DNA follows: TGCAGTGCTAGAGGGGCCAAGGGGGGCTACACCTTC. Encoded protein: CSARGAKGGYTF.